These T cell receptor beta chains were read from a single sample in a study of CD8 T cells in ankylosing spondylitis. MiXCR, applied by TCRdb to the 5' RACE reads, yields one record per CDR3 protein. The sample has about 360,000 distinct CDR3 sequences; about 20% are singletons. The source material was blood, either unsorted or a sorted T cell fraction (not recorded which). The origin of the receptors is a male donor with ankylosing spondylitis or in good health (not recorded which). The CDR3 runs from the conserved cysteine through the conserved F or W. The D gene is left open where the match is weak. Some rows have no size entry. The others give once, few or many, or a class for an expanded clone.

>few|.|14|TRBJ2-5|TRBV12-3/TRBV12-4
CASSLRDVKETQYF
TGTGCCAGCAGCCTCCGGGACGTCAAAGAGACCCAGTACTTC
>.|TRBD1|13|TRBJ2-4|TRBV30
CAWSVQGLGIQYF
TGTGCCTGGAGTGTACAGGGGTTGGGCATTCAGTACTTC
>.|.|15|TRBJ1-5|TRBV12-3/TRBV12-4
CASSLSPSGNQPQHF
TGTGCCAGCAGTTTAAGTCCCAGCGGCAATCAGCCCCAGCATTTT
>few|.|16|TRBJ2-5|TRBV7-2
CASSPSAAPYQETQYF
TGTGCCAGCAGCCCCTCGGCAGCCCCCTACCAAGAGACCCAGTACTTC
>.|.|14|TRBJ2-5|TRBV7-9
CASSSSLWGETQYF
TGTGCCAGCAGTTCCAGCCTCTGGGGGGAGACCCAGTACTTC
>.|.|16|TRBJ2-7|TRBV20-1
CSARDRDSHSSYEQYF
TGCAGTGCTAGAGATCGTGACAGCCATTCCTCCTACGAGCAGTACTTC
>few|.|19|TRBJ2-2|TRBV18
CASSPSGPALTTPTGELFF
TGTGCCAGCTCACCATCGGGCCCCGCCTTGACGACACCCACCGGGGAGCTGTTTTTT
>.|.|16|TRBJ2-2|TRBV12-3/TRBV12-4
CASSLATVGFTGELFF
TGTGCCAGCAGTTTAGCGACAGTGGGGTTCACCGGGGAGCTGTTTTTT
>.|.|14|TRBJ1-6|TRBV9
CASSVDLGRSPLHF
TGTGCCAGCAGCGTAGACCTAGGGCGTTCACCCCTCCACTTT
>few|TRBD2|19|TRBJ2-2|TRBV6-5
CASSYSASGGPTNTGELFF
TGTGCCAGCAGTTACTCGGCTAGCGGGGGCCCTACCAACACCGGGGAGCTGTTTTTT
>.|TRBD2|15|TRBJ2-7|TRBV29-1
CSVEEGTKSSYEQYF
TGCAGCGTTGAAGAAGGGACTAAGAGCTCCTACGAGCAGTACTTC
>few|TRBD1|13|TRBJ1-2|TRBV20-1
CSARERTGDGYTF
TGCAGTGCTAGAGAAAGGACAGGGGATGGCTACACCTTC
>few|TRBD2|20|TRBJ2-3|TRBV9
CASSVGTSGGTVPFVDTQYF
TGTGCCAGCAGCGTAGGGACTAGCGGGGGAACCGTACCTTTCGTGGATACGCAGTATTTT
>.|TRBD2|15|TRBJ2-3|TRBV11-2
CASNLLAGGTDTQYF
TGTGCCAGCAACCTACTAGCGGGGGGCACAGATACGCAGTATTTT